This TCR beta chain emerged from a study of CXCR3-negative and CXCR3-positive naive CD8 T cells. General study results and limits: Naive cells positive for CXCR3 carried more hydrophobic TRB CDR3s than CXCR3-negative ones.

Carrying UMI labels, the TRB cDNA libraries were prepared through 5' RACE. From the 5' RACE reads, TCRdb lists one entry per CDR3 protein and no DNA. Its clone listing holds around 63,000 distinct CDR3 sequences. The CDR3 runs 13 residues. The germline V gene encodes CDR1 SNHLY and CDR2 FYNNEI. Comment on this clonotype: Its antigen is unknown.

J is TRBJ1-1 and V is TRBV2; the D call from TCRdb, TRBD1, cannot be confirmed without DNA. Material: naive CXCR3+ CD8+ T cells from blood. Subset denoted: CD45RO-CCR7+CD27+CD95- naive CD8+ T cells expressing CXCR3 (TNR3+). The sequence derives from a human donor in good health. Some clones in this sample may be carry-over from other donors' samples. The CDR3 protein is CASSAEGGTEAFF.